One and the same sample provided the 9 T cell receptor beta chains below, sequenced in a study of Ad26.COV2.S vaccination and SARS-CoV-2 variants. Assay: immunoSEQ multiplex PCR; the TCRdb copy retains only in-frame clones and omits some. The data show roughly 300,000 clones, around 89% seen once. Treatment of the sample: roughly 18 received Ad26.COV2.S at low or high dose, single or two shots; 5 received placebo; per-sample allocation not given. On day 63 after the first injection, vaccine and placebo recipients gave samples. The sample in question was peripheral blood, obtained in a trial of Ad26.COV2.S vaccine versus placebo. The receptors were sampled from a person aged 18-60 years who received the Ad26.COV2.S COVID-19 vaccine or a placebo.

The chain is built from TRBV3-1 (or the pseudogene TRBV3-2) and TRBJ2-2; 12 bases line up with TRBD1. From germline, CDR1 is LGHDT and CDR2 YNNKEL (reference sequence). The CDR3 is 15 residues long. Trimming removed 7 bases from V and 8 bases from J; junction bases left unmatched: 8. The CDR3 DNA is TGTGCCAGCATGCCCGGGACAGGGGGCAGTGGGGAGCTGTTTTTT. As protein: CASMPGTGGSGELFF.

The V gene is TRBV4-2, the J gene TRBJ2-2; no reliable D call. This CDR3 has 17 residues. Trimming stripped 0 bases from V and 0 bases from J, with 11 bases between. CDR1 and CDR2 (germline): LGHNA, YNFKEQ. CDR3 sequence reads: CASSQDRGRTNTGELFF. CDR3 DNA sequence: TGTGCCAGCAGCCAAGATCGAGGCAGGACGAACACCGGGGAGCTGTTTTTT.

The chain is built from TRBV13 and TRBJ2-1, with D possibly TRBD2 on 5 matching bases. V gave up 2 bases and J gave up 8 bases, with 10 bases separating them. Germline V gene lookup returns CDR1 PRHDT and CDR2 FYEKMQ (reference sequence). The CDR3 covers 13 residues. CDR3 protein: CASSLRGEDEQFF. CDR3 bases: TGTGCCAGCAGCTTACGGGGAGAGGATGAGCAGTTCTTC.

The V call is TRBV30, the J call TRBJ1-2, with TRBD1 matching over 10 bases. Germline V gene data show CDR1 as GTSNPN and CDR2 as SVGIG (reference sequence). J lost 6 bases, V lost 1 base, and 2 bases had no gene match. The length of the CDR3 is 13 residues. The CDR3 coding sequence is TGTGCCTGGAGTGGACAGGGGGCTGATGGCTACACCTTC. Amino acid sequence: CAWSGQGADGYTF.

On this clone itself: Within the sample, other DNA sequences also encode this same CDR3. The rearrangement uses TRBV3-1 (or the pseudogene TRBV3-2) and TRBJ1-1; D is unresolved. The CDR3 loop spans 13 amino acids. Trimming removed 4 bases at V and 0 bases at J, with 6 bases between. Germline CDR1 and CDR2: LGHDT and YNNKEL (reference sequence). As DNA, the CDR3 is TGTGCCAGCAGCCGTGGAATGAACACTGAAGCTTTCTTT. Protein sequence: CASSRGMNTEAFF.

The chain is built from TRBV6-5 and TRBJ1-4; D uncertain. V was trimmed by 6 bases and J by 5 bases, leaving 10 bases between them. The CDR3 extends over 13 amino acids. In germline, CDR1 is MNHEY, CDR2 SVGAGI. CDR3 loop: CASSLNGNEKLFF. In DNA, the CDR3 is TGTGCCAGCAGCCTTAATGGGAATGAAAAACTGTTTTTT.

The rearrangement links TRBV10-3 to TRBJ2-7; 7 positions match TRBD1. Germline CDR1 reads ENHRY; CDR2 reads SYGVKD. The CDR3 length is 12 residues. The V and J ends lost 6 bases and 3 bases, in that order; junction bases with no gene match: 2. The CDR3 protein is CAIRAGGYEQYF. The CDR3 region has the DNA TGTGCCATCAGGGCAGGGGGCTACGAGCAGTACTTC.

The CDR3 loop reads CASSQEEGDTQYF. As DNA, the CDR3 is TGCGCCAGCAGCCAAGAGGAAGGGGATACGCAGTATTTT. The chain combines TRBV4-1 with TRBJ2-3, with D unclear. The V gene lost 0 bases and the J gene lost 6 bases, with 7 bases spanning the gap. CDR1 is MGHRA and CDR2 is YSYEKL in the germline V gene. The CDR3 consists of 13 residues.

J is TRBJ1-5 and V is TRBV7-9; 7 bases map to TRBD1. The junction had 7 bases not matched to a gene; V was cut back by 5 bases and J by 6 bases. Germline CDR1 is SEHNR and CDR2 is FQNEAQ (reference sequence). This CDR3 is built from 14 residues. The CDR3 DNA reads as TGTGCCAGCAGCGAGACAGGGTCTAGTCAGCCCCAGCATTTT. Translated: CASSETGSSQPQHF.